This T cell receptor (beta chain) came from a study of T cell changes during pregnancy in multiple sclerosis. The repertoire was sequenced with immunoSEQ multiplex PCR; TCRdb's copy has only in-frame clones and lacks some. Of about 34,000 clones in the sample, about nine tenths are singletons; the top ten hold 3.5% to 5.5%. This CDR3 is 11 amino acids long. V dropped 8 bases and J dropped 1 base, with 5 bases sitting between them. CDR1 and CDR2 (germline): MNHEY, SVGAGI. The chain recombines TRBV6-5 with TRBJ1-2; no firm D call. The clonotype was recovered from a female donor in good health, enrolled as a control in a pregnancy study. Material: peripheral blood, obtained in the second trimester of pregnancy. CDR3 sequence: CASQNNYGYTF. The CDR3, as DNA: TGTGCCAGCCAAAATAACTATGGCTACACCTTC.